Presented here are 23 T cell receptor beta chains from one specimen sequenced in a study of OX40 agonist ivuxolimab in advanced cancers. The protocol was immunoSEQ multiplex PCR, while the TCRdb copy is restricted to in-frame clones and leaves out a portion. The sample consists of tens of thousands of clones, approximately 80% of them appearing once. The sequencing here drew on CD4+ or CD8+ T cells sorted from blood, taken in a trial of the OX40 agonist ivuxolimab. These TCRs come from an adult with an advanced solid tumor such as melanoma, head and neck, liver or kidney cancer.

By sample share, this clone is medium-sized. The V call is TRBV27, the J call TRBJ2-7; possible D gene TRBD2, 6 bases. Germline V gene lookup returns CDR1 MNHEY and CDR2 SMNVEV (reference sequence). CDR3 size: 15 residues. V gave up 6 bases and J gave up 0 bases, with 15 bases separating them. The chain's CDR3 is CASSRSPGDSYEQYF. The CDR3 DNA is TGTGCCAGCAGCCGTTCCCCGGGGGACTCCTACGAGCAGTACTTC.

The sample holds one count of this clone. This chain connects TRBV5-6 to TRBJ2-2; TRBD2 matches 8 bases. The ends lost 1 base at V and 8 bases at J; junction bases unmatched: 10. The germline V gene has CDR1 SGHDT and CDR2 YYEEEE. This CDR3 is 16 amino acids long. The CDR3 bases are TGTGCCAGCAGCTTGTTGAGCGGGAGCACTGTAGGGGAGCTGTTTTTT. It codes for CASSLLSGSTVGELFF. Using reference TRBV5-6 and TRBJ2-2 for the parts outside the CDR3, the full variable domain is DAGVTQSPTHLIKTRGQQVTLRCSPKSGHDTVSWYQQALGQGPQFIFQYYEEEERQRGNFPDRFSGHQFPNYSSELNVNALLLGDSALYLCASSLLSGSTVGELFFGEGSRLTVL.

The gene calls are TRBV18 and TRBJ2-2; D gene unclear. Trimming left V 0 bases short and J 6 bases short, with 8 bases between. CDR3 size: 14 residues. Per the germline V gene, CDR1 is KGHSH and CDR2 is LQKENI. For the CDR3, the DNA is TGTGCCAGCTCACCACCAAGGCAGTCCGGGGAGCTGTTTTTT. This encodes CASSPPRQSGELFF. Full variable domain (outside the CDR3, taken from reference TRBV18 and TRBJ2-2): NAGVMQNPRHLVRRRGQEARLRCSPMKGHSHVYWYRQLPEEGLKFMVYLQKENIIDESGMPKERFSAEFPKEGPSILRIQQVVRGDSAAYFCASSPPRQSGELFFGEGSRLTVL.

The CDR3 loop is CASTRGEGPYEQYF. The CDR3 bases are TGTGCCAGCACCAGAGGTGAGGGTCCTTACGAGCAGTACTTC. This sequence joins TRBV9 and TRBJ2-7; D might be TRBD2 (5 bases). In germline, CDR1 is SGDLS, CDR2 YYNGEE. V was trimmed by 6 bases and J by 4 bases, leaving 17 bases between them. CDR3 size: 14 residues.

V is TRBV4-1 and J is TRBJ2-7, with D perhaps TRBD1 or TRBD2 (5 bases each). CDR1 and CDR2 from the germline V gene are MGHRA and YSYEKL. Trimming cost V 1 base and J 1 base, with 14 bases left between them. The CDR3 contains 16 residues. CDR3 protein: CASSQGGSGRSYEQYF. CDR3 DNA sequence: TGCGCCAGCAGCCAAGGGGGGTCGGGACGGTCCTACGAGCAGTACTTC.

The chain recombines TRBV7-2 with TRBJ2-5; 11 bases agree with TRBD1. Germline V gene lookup returns CDR1 SGHTA and CDR2 FQGNSA. V was clipped by 6 bases and J by 5 bases; unmatched bases: 8. The CDR3 is made up of 15 amino acids. The chain's CDR3 is CASRPRDRGTETQYF. For the CDR3, the DNA is TGTGCCAGCAGGCCGAGGGACAGGGGGACGGAGACCCAGTACTTC.

The rearrangement links TRBV27 to TRBJ1-6; D is possibly TRBD1 (5 bases). CDR1 is MNHEY, CDR2 SMNVEV, per germline (reference sequence). The CDR3 is made up of 14 amino acids. The ends were cut back, 6 bases at V and 4 bases at J, with 10 bases in the middle. CDR3 in amino acids: CASRPGRYNSPLHF. The DNA for the CDR3 is TGTGCCAGCAGACCGGGACGTTATAATTCACCCCTCCACTTT.

V usage is TRBV11-2 and J usage is TRBJ1-1; no clear D. Between the trimmed V and J ends, which lost 4 bases and 2 bases, there was a span of 14 bases. Germline V CDR1 and CDR2: SGHAT, FQNNGV. This CDR3 spans 15 amino acids. In DNA, the CDR3 is TGTGCCAGCAGCTCAAATCATATCCCCAACACTGAAGCTTTCTTT. Residues: CASSSNHIPNTEAFF.

The DNA of the CDR3 is TGTGCCATCCGGGCGGGGTACAATGAGCAGTTCTTC. Its protein is CAIRAGYNEQFF. The rearrangement links TRBV11-2 to TRBJ2-1; D may be TRBD2 (6 bases). This CDR3 contains 12 residues. The germline CDR1 and CDR2 sequences are SGHAT and FQNNGV. The V and J ends lost 10 bases and 4 bases respectively, with 11 bases between them.

The chain couples TRBV29-1 to TRBJ2-5; no definite D call. CDR1 and CDR2 from the germline V gene are SQVTM and ANQGSEA. Trimming took off 6 bases at V and 5 bases at J, with 16 bases between the two ends. This CDR3 spans 13 amino acids. The CDR3, as DNA: TGCAGCGTGGGGATGACCCTATCGGAGACCCAGTACTTC. It encodes CSVGMTLSETQYF.

This clone has only one observation. V and J are TRBV6-6 and TRBJ2-1; D may be TRBD2 (7 bases). V was pared by 4 bases and J by 8 bases, with 18 bases between. CDR1 is MNHNY and CDR2 is SVGAGI in the germline V gene (reference sequence). The CDR3 runs 15 residues. The DNA of the CDR3 is TGTGCCAGCAGTTTGATGGGGGGGCTTTTGGATGAGCAGTTCTTC. It translates to CASSLMGGLLDEQFF.

CDR3 in amino acids: CASSQDEGEGEQFF. The CDR3 DNA follows: TGTGCCAGCAGCCAAGATGAGGGGGAGGGTGAGCAGTTCTTC. This sequence joins TRBV14 and TRBJ2-1; the D gene is possibly TRBD2 (7 bases). Trimming left V 0 bases short and J 9 bases short, with 12 bases between. The CDR3 loop spans 14 amino acids. CDR1 and CDR2 (germline): SGHDN, FVKESK.

The chain links TRBV5-1 to TRBJ1-5; perhaps TRBD1 as D (5 bases). This CDR3 is 16 amino acids long. Trimming removed 4 bases at V and 1 base at J, with 15 bases between. From germline, CDR1 is SGHRS and CDR2 YFSETQ. The CDR3 sequence: CASSPNGGGSNQPQHF. In nucleotides, the CDR3 is TGCGCCAGCAGCCCCAACGGGGGAGGGAGCAATCAGCCCCAGCATTTT.

This clone was seen a few times. This rearrangement joins TRBV5-4 to TRBJ2-5, with 9 bases that match TRBD2. Germline V gene data show CDR1 as SGHNT and CDR2 as YYREEE (reference sequence). Trimming removed 4 bases from V and 4 bases from J; junction bases left unmatched: 11. This CDR3 is 16 amino acids long. The CDR3 DNA reads TGTGCCAGCAGCCGTATTAGCGGGAGTCTAGTAGAGACCCAGTACTTC. Translated, it gives CASSRISGSLVETQYF. The whole variable domain, remainder taken from reference TRBV5-4 and TRBJ2-5, is ETGVTQSPTHLIKTRGQQVTLRCSSQSGHNTVSWYQQALGQGPQFIFQYYREEENGRGNFPPRFSGLQFPNYSSELNVNALELDDSALYLCASSRISGSLVETQYFGPGTRLLVL.

The chain joins TRBV9 to TRBJ2-3; 12 bases fit TRBD2. V lost 4 bases and J lost 4; bases outside the gene matches: 10. Per the germline V gene, CDR1 is SGDLS and CDR2 is YYNGEE. This CDR3 comprises 17 residues. The CDR3 here is CASSPFLTSGSADTQYF. As DNA, the CDR3 is TGTGCCAGCAGCCCCTTTTTGACTAGCGGGAGCGCAGATACGCAGTATTTT.

The gene calls are TRBV30 and TRBJ2-7; D is undetermined. Germline loops: CDR1 GTSNPN, CDR2 SVGIG (reference sequence). CDR3 length equals 15 residues. The ends were cut back, 2 bases at V and 0 bases at J, with 14 bases in the middle. Here the CDR3 reads CAWSIWDSSSYEQYF. CDR3 DNA: TGTGCCTGGAGTATTTGGGATAGCAGCTCCTACGAGCAGTACTTC.

The chain combines TRBV6-1 with TRBJ1-2, with D unresolved. Germline assignment: CDR1 MNHNS and CDR2 SASEGT. With 1 base removed from V and 1 base from J, the gap between germline ends came to 16 bases. CDR3 length: 17 residues. The CDR3 bases are TGTGCCAGCAGTGAAGGGCTAGGGCTGAGGTTTAACTATGGCTACACCTTC. This codes for CASSEGLGLRFNYGYTF.

V gene TRBV19 combines with J gene TRBJ2-3; no firm D call. The CDR3 length is 13 residues. V dropped 4 bases and J dropped 4 bases, with 9 bases sitting between them. CDR1 is LNHDA and CDR2 is SQIVND in the germline V gene (reference sequence). Here the CDR3 reads CASSTWSADTQYF. CDR3 DNA: TGTGCCAGTAGTACATGGTCCGCAGATACGCAGTATTTT.

CDR3 in amino acids: CASSPVADNEKLFF. In DNA form, the CDR3 reads TGTGCCAGCAGCCCAGTCGCAGACAATGAAAAACTGTTTTTT. The chain links TRBV6-1 to TRBJ1-4; no reliable D call. This CDR3 comprises 14 residues. Trimming shortened V by 6 bases and J by 5 bases, and 13 bases separated the two germline ends. From germline, CDR1 is MNHNS and CDR2 SASEGT.

The V gene is TRBV25-1, the J gene TRBJ1-2; 8 nucleotides agree with TRBD1. This CDR3 has 13 residues. J was trimmed by 6 bases and V by 4 bases; bases with no gene match: 4. In germline, CDR1 is MGHDK, CDR2 SYGVNS. DNA for the CDR3: TGTGCCAGCAGTGTACCGACAGGGGATGGCTACACCTTC. Amino acid sequence: CASSVPTGDGYTF.

V usage is TRBV18 and J usage is TRBJ2-1, with unresolved D. CDR1 is KGHSH, CDR2 LQKENI, per germline. The V gene lost 1 base and the J gene lost 0 bases, with 10 bases spanning the gap. The CDR3 spans 16 residues. DNA for the CDR3: TGTGCCAGCTCACCACTGACCCCCGGCTCCTACAATGAGCAGTTCTTC. Its translation: CASSPLTPGSYNEQFF. Full variable domain (missing parts from reference TRBV18 and TRBJ2-1): NAGVMQNPRHLVRRRGQEARLRCSPMKGHSHVYWYRQLPEEGLKFMVYLQKENIIDESGMPKERFSAEFPKEGPSILRIQQVVRGDSAAYFCASSPLTPGSYNEQFFGPGTRLTVL.

This chain uses TRBV10-3 with TRBJ1-6; D gene unclear. The germline CDR1 and CDR2 sequences are ENHRY and SYGVKD. The CDR3 consists of 15 residues. V lost 3 bases and J 0 bases, leaving 6 bases between the germline ends. CDR3 residues: CAISEGPSYNSPLHF. The CDR3 DNA reads TGTGCCATCAGTGAAGGCCCCTCCTATAATTCACCCCTCCACTTT.

The rearrangement joins TRBV2 to TRBJ2-2, with D perhaps assigned TRBD1 or TRBD2 (5 bases each). V was shortened by 6 bases and J by 3 bases, with 14 bases between the two germline ends. Per germline, CDR1 SNHLY and CDR2 FYNNEI. The CDR3 has 15 amino acids. The CDR3 is CASRGGDSYTGELFF. The CDR3 region has the DNA TGTGCCAGCAGAGGAGGCGACAGCTACACCGGGGAGCTGTTTTTT.